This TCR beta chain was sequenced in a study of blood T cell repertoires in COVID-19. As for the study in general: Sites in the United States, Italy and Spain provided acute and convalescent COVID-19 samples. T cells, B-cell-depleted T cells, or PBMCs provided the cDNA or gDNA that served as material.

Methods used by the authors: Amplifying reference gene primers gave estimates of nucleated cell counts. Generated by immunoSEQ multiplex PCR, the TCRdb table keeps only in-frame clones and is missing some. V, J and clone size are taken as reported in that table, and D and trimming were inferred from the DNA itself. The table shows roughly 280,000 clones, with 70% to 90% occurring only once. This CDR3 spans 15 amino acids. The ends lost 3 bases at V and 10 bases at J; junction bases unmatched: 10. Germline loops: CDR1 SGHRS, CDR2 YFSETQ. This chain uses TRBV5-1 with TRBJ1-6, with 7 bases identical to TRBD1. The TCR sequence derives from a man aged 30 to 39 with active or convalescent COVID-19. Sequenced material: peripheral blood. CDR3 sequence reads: CASSSGGTDHSPLHF. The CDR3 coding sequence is TGCGCCAGCAGCTCAGGCGGGACAGATCACTCACCCCTCCACTTT.